This TCR beta chain was retrieved from a study of cytomegalovirus exposure and HLA in healthy donors. This CDR3 spans 11 amino acids. The germline V gene encodes CDR1 SNHLY and CDR2 FYNNEI. Trimming took 7 bases from V and 11 from J; bases not matched to a gene: 6. Measured with immunoSEQ multiplex PCR; TCRdb has only the in-frame clones, and not every one. The data show 150,000 to 200,000 clones, with 65% to 85% seen just once and around 2.8% held by the top ten. Sequencing was done on a sample of PBMCs. This clonotype was sampled from a woman between 18 and 29 years old in good health and CMV-seropositive. The V call is TRBV2, the J call TRBJ1-2, with TRBD1 matching 8 bases. CDR3 coding DNA: TGTGCCAGCATTCCACAGGGGGGATACACCTTC. This translates into CASIPQGGYTF.